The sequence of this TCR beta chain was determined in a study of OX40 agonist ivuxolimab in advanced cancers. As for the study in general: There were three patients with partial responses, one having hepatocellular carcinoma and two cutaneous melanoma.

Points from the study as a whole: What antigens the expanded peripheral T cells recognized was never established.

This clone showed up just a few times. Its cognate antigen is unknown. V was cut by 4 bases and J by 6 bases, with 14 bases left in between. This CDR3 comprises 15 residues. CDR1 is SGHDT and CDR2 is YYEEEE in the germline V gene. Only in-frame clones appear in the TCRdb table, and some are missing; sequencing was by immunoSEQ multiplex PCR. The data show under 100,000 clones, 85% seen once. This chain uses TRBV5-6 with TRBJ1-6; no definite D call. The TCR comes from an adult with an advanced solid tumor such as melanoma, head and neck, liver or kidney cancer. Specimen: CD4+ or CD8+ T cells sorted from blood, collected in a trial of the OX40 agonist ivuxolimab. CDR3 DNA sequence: TGTGCCAGCAGCGATAGGACCGGAGGTAATTCACCCCTCCACTTT. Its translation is CASSDRTGGNSPLHF.